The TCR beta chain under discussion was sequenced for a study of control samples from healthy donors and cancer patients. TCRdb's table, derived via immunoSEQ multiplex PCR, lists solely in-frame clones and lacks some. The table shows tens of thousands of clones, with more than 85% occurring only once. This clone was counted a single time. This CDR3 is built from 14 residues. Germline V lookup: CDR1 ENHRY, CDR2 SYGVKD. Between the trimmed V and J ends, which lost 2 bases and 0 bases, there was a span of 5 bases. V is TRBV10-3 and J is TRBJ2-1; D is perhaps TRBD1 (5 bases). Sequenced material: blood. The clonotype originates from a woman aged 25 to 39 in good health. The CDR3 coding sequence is TGTGCCATCAGTGAGCAGGGCTCCTACAATGAGCAGTTCTTC. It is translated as CAISEQGSYNEQFF.